The entry below describes one T cell receptor beta chain. Libraries were prepared by immunoSEQ multiplex PCR; TCRdb keeps only in-frame clonotypes and omits some of them. The sample carries hundreds of thousands of clones, almost 85% recorded once. Germline CDR1 and CDR2: SGHRS and YFSETQ. CDR3 size: 16 residues. V lost 4 bases, J lost 7 bases, and 17 bases stayed unmatched. This record comes from a study of blood T cell repertoires in COVID-19. Whole-study context: Samples came from the United States, Italy and Spain, spanning acute and convalescent COVID-19.

This sequence originates from a human donor in a cohort sampled during active COVID-19. The chain combines TRBV5-1 with TRBJ2-7; 7 nucleotides match TRBD1. The sequencing sample was made of peripheral blood. The CDR3 DNA is TGCGCCAGCAGCCTGAACGGACCGGGACAGCCATTTGAGCAGTACTTC. Amino acid sequence: CASSLNGPGQPFEQYF.